These T cell receptor beta chains were read from a single sample in a study of spatial heterogeneity in lung cancer. TCRdb re-derived calls from the 5' RACE reads in MiXCR, one entry per CDR3 protein. In the table there are around 100,000 distinct CDR3 sequences, 4.4% of which are singletons. This specimen consisted of lung tumor tissue, obtained at surgery. The receptor set was obtained from a male donor with early-stage non-small cell lung cancer. The CDR3 runs from the conserved cysteine through the conserved F or W. A D gene is named only where the DNA matches it firmly. The size field is filled for only some rows; it gives once, few, many or a size class.

NA	15	TRBV12-3/TRBV12-4	TRBJ2-1	many	TGTGCCAGCAGTTTGGTAGGGGACACCTACAATGAGCAGTTCTTC	CASSLVGDTYNEQFF
TRBD1	15	TRBV5-6	TRBJ2-1	few	TGTGCCAGCAGTCAGTACCCGGGACAGGGTAATGAGCAGTTCTTC	CASSQYPGQGNEQFF
NA	14	TRBV20-1	TRBJ2-7	many	TGCAGTGCCCACCTTACTAGCGAGCTGGGGGCGCAGTACTTC	CSAHLTSELGAQYF
NA	12	TRBV6-1	TRBJ1-2	many	TGTGCCAGCAGTGTTACCGGTGGAGGCTACACCTTC	CASSVTGGGYTF
NA	13	TRBV6-4	TRBJ1-5	many	TGTGCCAGCAGTCCGGACAGAGATCAGCCCCAGCATTTT	CASSPDRDQPQHF
NA	15	TRBV12-3/TRBV12-4	TRBJ1-5	many	TGTGCCAGCAGTACACAGGCTGGGTGGCATCAGCCCCAGCATTTT	CASSTQAGWHQPQHF
NA	17	TRBV5-1	TRBJ2-3	many	TGCGCCAGCAGCTCCGGGGGACTCGGGACCCTCACAGATACGCAGTATTTT	CASSSGGLGTLTDTQYF
NA	14	TRBV7-2	TRBJ1-1	many	TGTGCCAGCAGTATGCGGGCAGTTGGAACTGAAGCTTTCTTT	CASSMRAVGTEAFF
TRBD1	16	TRBV24-1	TRBJ2-3	many	TGTGCCACCAGTGATTCCCGGGACAGGGGGCCAGATACGCAGTATTTT	CATSDSRDRGPDTQYF
TRBD2	15	TRBV6-2/TRBV6-3	TRBJ2-5	few	TGTGCCAGCAGTAGCGGGAACCGATTTCAAGAGACCCAGTACTTC	CASSSGNRFQETQYF
NA	13	TRBV28	TRBJ2-7	many	TGTGCCAGCAGGTTCGGAACTTTGGACGAGCAGTACTTC	CASRFGTLDEQYF
NA	15	TRBV28	TRBJ1-1	NA	TGTGCCAGCAGAGCAAACAAAGCGGGACTAAGTGAAGCTTTCTTT	CASRANKAGLSEAFF